These 5 T cell receptor beta chains came from one sample sequenced in a study of graft-versus-host responses after intestinal transplantation. TCRdb's table, derived via immunoSEQ multiplex PCR, lists solely in-frame clones and lacks some. The sample has roughly 15,000 clones, less than 45% seen once. Responders (roughly 200,000, CFSE-labeled) met roughly 200,000 stimulators that were irradiated and violet-dye-labeled. Sequenced here: alloreactive CD8+ T cells from a mixed lymphocyte reaction culture, sampled before intestinal transplant. Regarding subset: CFSE-low proliferating T cells sorted from roughly six-day pre-transplant mixed lymphocyte reaction (GvH or HvG direction). The receptor set was obtained from a human patient who received an intestinal transplant.

The chain has TRBV2 and TRBJ2-7, with 10 nucleotides matching TRBD2. Germline V gene data show CDR1 as SNHLY and CDR2 as FYNNEI. CDR3 length: 15 amino acids. V lost 6 bases to trimming and J lost 2 bases; unmatched junction nucleotides: 7. DNA for the CDR3: TGTGCCAGCAGGATGACTAGCGGGTATACCTACGAGCAGTACTTC. It translates to CASRMTSGYTYEQYF.

There are a few counts of this clone. This chain joins TRBV7-4 and TRBJ2-7; D might be TRBD2 (6 bases). The CDR3 runs 12 residues. V gave up 1 base and J gave up 5 bases, with 6 bases separating them. CDR1 and CDR2 from the germline V gene are SGHVT and SQSDAQ. The CDR3 protein is CASSLGGDEQYF. The CDR3 nucleotides are TGTGCCAGCAGCTTAGGGGGGGACGAGCAGTACTTC.

The V and J genes are TRBV30 and TRBJ1-1, with 7 bases fitting TRBD1. The CDR3 is 12 residues long. Trimming cost V 5 bases and J 2 bases; bases outside gene matches: 2. Germline-derived CDR1 and CDR2 are GTSNPN and SVGIG (reference sequence). The DNA of the CDR3 is TGTGCCTGGGGGACAGCCAACACTGAAGCTTTCTTT. Amino acid sequence: CAWGTANTEAFF.

By share, this clone ranks as medium-sized. CDR3: CAWNAGTGVTEAFF. The CDR3 coding sequence is TGTGCCTGGAACGCCGGGACAGGTGTAACTGAAGCTTTCTTT. V gene TRBV30 combines with J gene TRBJ1-1; the match to TRBD1 covers 8 bases. V was pared by 4 bases and J by 5 bases, with 9 bases of the junction left unmatched. The CDR3 totals 14 residues. Germline CDR1 is GTSNPN and CDR2 is SVGIG (reference sequence).

The chain links TRBV7-2 to TRBJ2-1, with 9 bases matching TRBD2. This CDR3 has 15 amino acids. The V segment lost 4 bases and the J segment 6 bases; nucleotides outside the gene matches: 7. From germline, CDR1 is SGHTA and CDR2 FQGNSA. CDR3: CASSYRGLAGNEQFF. CDR3 nucleotide sequence: TGTGCCAGCAGCTATAGGGGACTAGCAGGCAATGAGCAGTTCTTC.